This T cell receptor beta chain is drawn from a study of memory CD4+ T cells and cytomegalovirus serostatus (dated by TCRdb to about 2019). About the investigation overall: The cohort comprised roughly 35 healthy Belgian adults, 9 CMV seropositive and some 25 CMV seronegative. The study sequenced CD4+ memory TCRbeta repertoires of a Belgian cohort with known cytomegalovirus serostatus to replicate a published TCR-based CMV serostatus classifier. Paper-wide results and their limitations: The results were interpreted as suggesting that the CMV-associated TCR signature is mostly present in the CD4+ memory repertoire. Unlike the original study, which covered naive and memory CD4+ and CD8+ populations, the Belgian study sequenced only CD4+CD45RO+ memory cells. A median bootstrapped AUC of almost 0.96 with a 95% CI of 0.76-1.00 was achieved on the Belgian cohort by the original-framework classifier. Of under 200 previously reported CMV-associated TCRbeta sequences, 60 to 85 appeared in the CD4+ memory repertoires, each in one to five individuals. For predicting CMV serostatus, the median bootstrapped AUC was about 0.94 using the original framework and around 0.91 using a US-trained random forest.

This clone was seen more than once but under ten times. Its antigen target is currently unknown. Per-base qualities were not stored, and no clone one base away is much larger. V ends up 5 bases short and J 5 bases short, with an unmatched junction base count of 5. Via the germline V gene, CDR1 is MRHNA and CDR2 SNTAGT. The CDR3 holds 13 amino acids from the cysteine to the phenylalanine. Just the 39-base CDR3 DNA is kept, in frame starting at base 1. Single viable CD3+CD4+CD8-CD45RO+ cells were sorted as memory CD4+ T cells on a FACSAria II. CMV serostatus was determined using a Roche Elecsys assay that detects serum IgG against CMV pp150, pp28, p38 and p52. Once the samples were thawed, total CD4+ T cells were enriched through positive selection using CD4 magnetic microbeads. The samples came from a different study that was designed specifically to examine the CD4+ T cell memory repertoire. Following standard operating procedures, peripheral blood mononuclear cells were isolated and cryopreserved, while serum was kept at -80 degrees C. CD3-PerCP (BW264/56), CD4-APC (RPA-T4), CD45RO-PE (UCHT1) and CD8-Pacific Orange (3B5) antibodies were used for staining, and non-viable cells were excluded with Sytox blue.

The Quick-DNA Microprep Kit was used to extract genomic DNA from the sorted cells. TCRbeta DNA was amplified with the immunoSEQ hsTCRbeta kit following the manufacturer's protocol. An Illumina MiSeq instrument was used to sequence the TCRbeta libraries. On the authors' methods: After out-of-frame sequences were removed, 2.4 million or so distinct TCRbeta sequences remained, averaging about 67,000 per individual. Each individual was scored according to the count of about 150 previously reported CMV-associated TCRbeta sequences and the total productive distinct TCRbeta count. A beta-binomial model was reimplemented in Python, and random forests from scikit-learn, run with default parameters, were trained on data from the US cohort. Classifier performance on the Belgian cohort was reported as the median AUC with percentile confidence intervals calculated over 10,000 bootstrap iterations. TCRdb took over this immuneACCESS table, retaining in-frame rearrangements with V and J assigned. Such tables are incomplete; in checked studies, under half of the missing clones stem from an unresolved V gene, and the remainder is unexplained. V, J and clone size were drawn from that table, and D and trimming were deduced from the DNA. The sample table shows 40,000 to 60,000 clones, and just under 80% are seen once. The top ten constitute roughly 0.8% of the sample.

The sequence derives from an adult in good health and CMV-seronegative. The specimen was memory CD4+ T cells from blood. Rearrangement joined TRBV6-4 to TRBJ1-1; TRBD1 aligns with 7 central bases. The bases are TGTGCCAGCAGTCCACAGGGGAGGACTGAAGCTTTCTTT. Its protein product is CASSPQGRTEAFF.